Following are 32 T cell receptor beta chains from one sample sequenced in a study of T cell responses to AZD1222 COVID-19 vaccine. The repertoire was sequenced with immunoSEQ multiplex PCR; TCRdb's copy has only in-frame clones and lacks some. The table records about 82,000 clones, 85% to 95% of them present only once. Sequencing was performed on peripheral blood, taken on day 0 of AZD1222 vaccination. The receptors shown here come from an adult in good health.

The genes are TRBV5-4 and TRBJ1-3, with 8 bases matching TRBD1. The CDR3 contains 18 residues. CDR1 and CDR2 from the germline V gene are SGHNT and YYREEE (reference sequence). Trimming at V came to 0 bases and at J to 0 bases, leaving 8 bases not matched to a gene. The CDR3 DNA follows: TGTGCCAGCAGCTTGGATCAGCGCGGGACAGGCTCTGGAAACACCATATATTTT. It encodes CASSLDQRGTGSGNTIYF.

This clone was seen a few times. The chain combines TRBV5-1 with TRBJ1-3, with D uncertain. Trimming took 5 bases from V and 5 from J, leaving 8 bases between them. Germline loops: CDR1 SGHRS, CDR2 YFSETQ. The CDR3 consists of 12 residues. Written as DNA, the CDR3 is TGCGCCAGCAGGGACGGGAGAAACACCATATATTTT. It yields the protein CASRDGRNTIYF.

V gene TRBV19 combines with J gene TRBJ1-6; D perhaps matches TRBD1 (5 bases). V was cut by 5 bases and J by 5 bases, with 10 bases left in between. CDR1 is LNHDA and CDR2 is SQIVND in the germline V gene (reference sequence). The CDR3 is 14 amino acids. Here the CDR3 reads CASSSRTNNSPLHF. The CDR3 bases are TGTGCCAGTAGTTCACGGACAAATAATTCACCCCTCCACTTT.

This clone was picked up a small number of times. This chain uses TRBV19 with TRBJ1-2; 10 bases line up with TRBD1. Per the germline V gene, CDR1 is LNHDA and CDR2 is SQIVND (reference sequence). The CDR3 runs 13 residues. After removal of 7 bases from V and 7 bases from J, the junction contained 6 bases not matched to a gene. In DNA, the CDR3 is TGTGCCAGTAATAGGGACAGGGGCTTTGGCTACACCTTC. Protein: CASNRDRGFGYTF.

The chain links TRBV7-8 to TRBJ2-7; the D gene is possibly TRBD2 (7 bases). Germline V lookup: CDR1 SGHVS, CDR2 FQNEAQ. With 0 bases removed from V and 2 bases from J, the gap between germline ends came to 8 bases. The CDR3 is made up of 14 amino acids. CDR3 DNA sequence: TGTGCCAGCAGCTTAGCGGGGGGGCCCTACGAGCAGTACTTC. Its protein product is CASSLAGGPYEQYF.

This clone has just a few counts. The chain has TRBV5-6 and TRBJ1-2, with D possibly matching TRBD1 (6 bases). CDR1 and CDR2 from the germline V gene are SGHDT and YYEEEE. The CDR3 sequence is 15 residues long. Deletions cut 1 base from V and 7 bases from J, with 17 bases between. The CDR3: CASSLSFSRGGGYTF. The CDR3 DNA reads TGTGCCAGCAGCTTGTCTTTTTCCAGGGGAGGTGGCTACACCTTC.

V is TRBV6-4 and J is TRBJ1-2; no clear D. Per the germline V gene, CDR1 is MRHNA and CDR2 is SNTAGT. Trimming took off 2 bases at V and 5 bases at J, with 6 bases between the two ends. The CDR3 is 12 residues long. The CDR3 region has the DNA TGTGCCAGCAGTGACGGAGGATATGGCTACACCTTC. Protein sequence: CASSDGGYGYTF.

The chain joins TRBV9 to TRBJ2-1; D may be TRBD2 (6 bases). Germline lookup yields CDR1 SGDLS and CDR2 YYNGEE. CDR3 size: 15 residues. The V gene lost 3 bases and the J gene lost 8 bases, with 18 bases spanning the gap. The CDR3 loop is CASSASTPGVDEQFF. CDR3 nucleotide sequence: TGTGCCAGCAGCGCTAGCACCCCGGGAGTTGATGAGCAGTTCTTC.

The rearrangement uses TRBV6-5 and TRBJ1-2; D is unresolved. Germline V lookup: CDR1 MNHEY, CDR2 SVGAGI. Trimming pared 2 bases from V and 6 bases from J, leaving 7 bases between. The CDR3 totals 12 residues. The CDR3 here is CASSYAGNGYTF. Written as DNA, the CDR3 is TGTGCCAGCAGTTACGCGGGGAATGGCTACACCTTC.

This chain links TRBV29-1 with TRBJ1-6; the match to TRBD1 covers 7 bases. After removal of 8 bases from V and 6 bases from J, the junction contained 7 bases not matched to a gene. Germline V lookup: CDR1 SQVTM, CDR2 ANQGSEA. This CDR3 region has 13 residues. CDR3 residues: CSLSQGPNSPLHF. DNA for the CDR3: TGCAGCCTTTCACAGGGGCCTAATTCACCCCTCCACTTT.

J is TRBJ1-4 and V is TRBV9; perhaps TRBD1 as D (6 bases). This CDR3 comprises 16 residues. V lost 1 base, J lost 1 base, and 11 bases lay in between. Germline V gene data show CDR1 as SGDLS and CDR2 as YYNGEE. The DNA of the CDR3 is TGTGCCAGCAGCGTAAAGGGGGGAGGAACTAATGAAAAACTGTTTTTT. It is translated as CASSVKGGGTNEKLFF.

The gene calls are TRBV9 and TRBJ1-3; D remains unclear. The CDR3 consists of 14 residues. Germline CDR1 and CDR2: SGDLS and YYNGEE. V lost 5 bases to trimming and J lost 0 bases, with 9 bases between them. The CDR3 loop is CASRPTSSGNTIYF. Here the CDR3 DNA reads TGTGCCAGCAGACCAACAAGCTCTGGAAACACCATATATTTT.

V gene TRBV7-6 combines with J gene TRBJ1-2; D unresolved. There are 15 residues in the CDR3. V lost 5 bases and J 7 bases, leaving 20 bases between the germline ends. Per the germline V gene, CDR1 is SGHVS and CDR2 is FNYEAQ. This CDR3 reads CASSALTSENVGYTF. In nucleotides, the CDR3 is TGTGCCAGCAGCGCACTTACCTCCGAGAACGTTGGCTACACCTTC.

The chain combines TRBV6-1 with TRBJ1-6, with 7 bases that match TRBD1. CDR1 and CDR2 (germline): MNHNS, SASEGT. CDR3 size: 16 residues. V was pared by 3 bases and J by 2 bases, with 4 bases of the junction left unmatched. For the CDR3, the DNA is TGTGCCAGCAGTGATCCACAGGGGACCTATAATTCACCCCTCCACTTT. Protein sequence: CASSDPQGTYNSPLHF.

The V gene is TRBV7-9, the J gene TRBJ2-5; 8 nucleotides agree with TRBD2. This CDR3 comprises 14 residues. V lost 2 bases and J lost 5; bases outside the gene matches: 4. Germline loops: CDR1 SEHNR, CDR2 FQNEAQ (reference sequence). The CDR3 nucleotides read TGTGCCAGCAGCTTACTAGCGGGTGGGGAGACCCAGTACTTC. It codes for CASSLLAGGETQYF.

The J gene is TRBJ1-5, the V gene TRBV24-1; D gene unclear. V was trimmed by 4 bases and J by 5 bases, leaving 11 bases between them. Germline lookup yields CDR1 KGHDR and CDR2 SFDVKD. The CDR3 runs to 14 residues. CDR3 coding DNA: TGTGCCACCAGTGACCCGCGCTGGGATCAGCCCCAGCATTTT. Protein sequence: CATSDPRWDQPQHF.

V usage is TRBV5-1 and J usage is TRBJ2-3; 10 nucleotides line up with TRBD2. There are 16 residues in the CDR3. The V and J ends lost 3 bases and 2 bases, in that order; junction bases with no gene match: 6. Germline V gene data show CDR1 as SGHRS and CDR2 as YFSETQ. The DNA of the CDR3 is TGCGCCAGCAGCTCGGCTAGCGGGGGCCTCACAGATACGCAGTATTTT. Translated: CASSSASGGLTDTQYF.

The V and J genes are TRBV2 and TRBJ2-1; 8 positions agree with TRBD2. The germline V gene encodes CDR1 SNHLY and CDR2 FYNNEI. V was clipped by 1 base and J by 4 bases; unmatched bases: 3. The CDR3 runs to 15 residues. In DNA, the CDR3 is TGTGCCAGCAGTGAAGGGCTAGCGGGTTACAATGAGCAGTTCTTC. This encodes CASSEGLAGYNEQFF.

CDR3 protein: CASSLSTRSWTSGSEETQYF. The CDR3 DNA sequence: TGTGCCAGCAGTTTATCGACGAGATCCTGGACTAGCGGGTCGGAAGAGACCCAGTACTTC. The gene calls are TRBV27 and TRBJ2-5, with 11 bases fitting TRBD2. Germline values: CDR1 MNHEY, CDR2 SMNVEV (reference sequence). V was clipped by 0 bases and J by 3 bases; unmatched bases: 15. The CDR3 contains 20 residues.

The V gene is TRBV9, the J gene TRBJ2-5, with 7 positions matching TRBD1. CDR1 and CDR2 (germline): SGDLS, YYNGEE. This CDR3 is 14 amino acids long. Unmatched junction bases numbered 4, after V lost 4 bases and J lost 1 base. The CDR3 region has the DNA TGTGCCAGCAGCAGAGACAGGGCCCAAGAGACCCAGTACTTC. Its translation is CASSRDRAQETQYF.

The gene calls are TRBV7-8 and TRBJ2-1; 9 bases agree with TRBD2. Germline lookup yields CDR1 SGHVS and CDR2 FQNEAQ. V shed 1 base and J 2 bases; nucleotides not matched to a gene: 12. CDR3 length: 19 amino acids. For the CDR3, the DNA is TGTGCCAGCAGCTTAGATGTTCGAGCGGGGGGTCGCGCCTACAATGAGCAGTTCTTC. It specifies CASSLDVRAGGRAYNEQFF.

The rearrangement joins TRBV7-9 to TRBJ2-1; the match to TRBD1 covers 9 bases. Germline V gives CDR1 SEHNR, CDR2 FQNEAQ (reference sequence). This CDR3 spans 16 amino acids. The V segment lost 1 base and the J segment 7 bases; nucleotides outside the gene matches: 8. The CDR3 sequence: CASSLVGGTGMNEQFF. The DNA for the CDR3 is TGTGCCAGCAGCTTAGTCGGAGGGACAGGGATGAATGAGCAGTTCTTC.

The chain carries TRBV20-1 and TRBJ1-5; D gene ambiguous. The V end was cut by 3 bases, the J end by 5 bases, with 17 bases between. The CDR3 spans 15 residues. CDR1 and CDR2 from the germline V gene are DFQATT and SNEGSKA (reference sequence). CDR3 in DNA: TGCAGTGCTAGTGCGACGGGATTCGGCGATCAGCCCCAGCATTTT. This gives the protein CSASATGFGDQPQHF.

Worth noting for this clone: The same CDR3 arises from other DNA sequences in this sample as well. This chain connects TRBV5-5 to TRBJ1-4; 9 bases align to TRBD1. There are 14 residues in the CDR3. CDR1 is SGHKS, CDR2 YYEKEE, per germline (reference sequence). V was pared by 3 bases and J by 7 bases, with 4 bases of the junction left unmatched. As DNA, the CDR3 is TGTGCCAGCAGCTCAGGACAGGGGAGTGAAAAACTGTTTTTT. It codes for CASSSGQGSEKLFF.

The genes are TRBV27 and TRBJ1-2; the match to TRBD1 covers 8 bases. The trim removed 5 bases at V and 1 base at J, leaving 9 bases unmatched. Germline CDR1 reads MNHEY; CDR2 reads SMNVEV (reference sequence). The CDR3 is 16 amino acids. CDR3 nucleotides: TGTGCCAGCAGTACTTTGACAGGGGCCATTAACTATGGCTACACCTTC. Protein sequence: CASSTLTGAINYGYTF.

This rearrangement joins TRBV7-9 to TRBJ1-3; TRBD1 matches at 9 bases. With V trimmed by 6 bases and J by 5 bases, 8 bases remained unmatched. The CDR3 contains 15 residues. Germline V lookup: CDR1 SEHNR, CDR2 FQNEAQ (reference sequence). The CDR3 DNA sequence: TGTGCCAGCAGTTCTAAGGACAGGGGAAGAAACACCATATATTTT. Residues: CASSSKDRGRNTIYF.

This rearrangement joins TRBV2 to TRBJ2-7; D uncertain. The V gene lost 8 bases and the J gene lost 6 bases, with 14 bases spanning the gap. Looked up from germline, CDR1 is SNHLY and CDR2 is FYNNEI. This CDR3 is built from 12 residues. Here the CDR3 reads CASSLGVPEQYF. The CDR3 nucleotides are TGTGCCAGCTCTCTGGGCGTTCCCGAGCAGTACTTC. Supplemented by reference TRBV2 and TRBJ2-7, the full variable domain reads EPEVTQTPSHQVTQMGQEVILRCVPISNHLYFYWYRQILGQKVEFLVSFYNNEISEKSEIFDDQFSVERPDGSNFTLKIRSTKLEDSAMYFCASSLGVPEQYFGPGTRLTVT.

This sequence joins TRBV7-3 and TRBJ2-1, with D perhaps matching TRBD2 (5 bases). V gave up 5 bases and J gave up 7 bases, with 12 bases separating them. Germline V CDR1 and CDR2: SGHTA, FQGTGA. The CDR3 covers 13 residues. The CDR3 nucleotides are TGTGCCAGCAGCCCAATTAGCGAGAATGAGCAGTTCTTC. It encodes CASSPISENEQFF.

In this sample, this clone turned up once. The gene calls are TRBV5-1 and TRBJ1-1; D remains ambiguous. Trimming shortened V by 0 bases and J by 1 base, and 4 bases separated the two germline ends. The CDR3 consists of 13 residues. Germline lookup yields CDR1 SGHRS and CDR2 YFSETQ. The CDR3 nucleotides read TGCGCCAGCAGCTTGGAATCGAACACTGAAGCTTTCTTT. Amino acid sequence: CASSLESNTEAFF. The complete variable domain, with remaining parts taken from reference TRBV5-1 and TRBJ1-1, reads KAGVTQTPRYLIKTRGQQVTLSCSPISGHRSVSWYQQTPGQGLQFLFEYFSETQRNKGNFPGRFSGRQFSNSRSEMNVSTLELGDSALYLCASSLESNTEAFFGQGTRLTVV.

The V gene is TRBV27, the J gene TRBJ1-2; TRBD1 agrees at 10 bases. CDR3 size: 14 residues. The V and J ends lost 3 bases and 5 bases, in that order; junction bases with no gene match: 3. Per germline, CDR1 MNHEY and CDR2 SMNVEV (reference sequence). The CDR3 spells CASSFDRGQYGYTF. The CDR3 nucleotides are TGTGCCAGCAGTTTCGACAGGGGGCAATATGGCTACACCTTC.

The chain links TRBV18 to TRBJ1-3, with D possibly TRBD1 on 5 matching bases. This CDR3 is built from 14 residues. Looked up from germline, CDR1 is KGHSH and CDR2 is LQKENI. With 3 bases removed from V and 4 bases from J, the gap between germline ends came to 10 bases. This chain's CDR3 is CASSPMTDGNTIYF. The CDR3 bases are TGTGCCAGCTCACCTATGACAGACGGAAACACCATATATTTT. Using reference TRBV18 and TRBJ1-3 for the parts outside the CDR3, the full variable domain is NAGVMQNPRHLVRRRGQEARLRCSPMKGHSHVYWYRQLPEEGLKFMVYLQKENIIDESGMPKERFSAEFPKEGPSILRIQQVVRGDSAAYFCASSPMTDGNTIYFGEGSWLTVV.

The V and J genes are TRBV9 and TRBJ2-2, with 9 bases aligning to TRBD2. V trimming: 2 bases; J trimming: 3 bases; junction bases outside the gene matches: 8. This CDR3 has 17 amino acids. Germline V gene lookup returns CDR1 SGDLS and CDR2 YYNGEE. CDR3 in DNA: TGTGCCAGCAGCGTCGTGGCGGGGGGGCAGTACACCGGGGAGCTGTTTTTT. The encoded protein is CASSVVAGGQYTGELFF.